The 11 T cell receptor beta chains below were found in one sample sequenced in a study of blood T cell repertoires in COVID-19. Repertoires were generated with immunoSEQ multiplex PCR, while TCRdb's copy carries only in-frame clones and drops some. This table holds over 45,000 clones, roughly 83% found once. The sample consisted of peripheral blood. The source is a man aged 65 to 85 with active COVID-19.

The chain joins TRBV19 to TRBJ2-5; D is unresolved. The ends were cut back, 3 bases at V and 1 base at J, with 6 bases in the middle. The CDR3 sequence is 13 residues long. CDR1 and CDR2 from the germline V gene are LNHDA and SQIVND (reference sequence). The CDR3 DNA reads as TGTGCCAGTAGTATGTTCTCCCAAGAGACCCAGTACTTC. It specifies CASSMFSQETQYF.

V usage is TRBV6-1 and J usage is TRBJ1-2; 8 nucleotides align to TRBD1. Losses at the gene ends were 2 bases for V and 5 bases for J; bases not matched to a gene: 7. CDR3 length: 15 residues. Germline V gives CDR1 MNHNS, CDR2 SASEGT. This chain's CDR3 is CASSEWSTGAYGYTF. CDR3 coding DNA: TGTGCCAGCAGTGAATGGTCGACAGGGGCATATGGCTACACCTTC.

The rearrangement joins TRBV12-3 or TRBV12-4 to TRBJ1-1; D remains unclear. This CDR3 comprises 13 residues. V was clipped by 2 bases and J by 1 base, with 5 bases between them. The CDR3, as DNA: TGTGCCAGCAGTTTAACTGCGAACACTGAAGCTTTCTTT. The encoded protein is CASSLTANTEAFF.

This chain's CDR3 is CASSLRGGDTQYF. In DNA, the CDR3 is TGTGCCAGCAGTTTGCGGGGAGGGGATACGCAGTATTTT. This chain uses TRBV27 with TRBJ2-3; 7 nucleotides match TRBD2. There are 13 residues in the CDR3. J gave up 6 bases and V 3 bases, and 3 bases lay outside the gene matches. Germline V gene sequence: CDR1 MNHEY, CDR2 SMNVEV (reference sequence).

This clone turned up a few times. The chain uses TRBV2 and TRBJ2-1; D possibly corresponds to TRBD1 (5 bases). With 6 bases removed from V and 7 bases from J, the gap between germline ends came to 19 bases. Looked up from germline, CDR1 is SNHLY and CDR2 is FYNNEI. CDR3 length equals 15 residues. The DNA of the CDR3 is TGTGCCAGCAGGGCCGACAGTGTCCCGGGTAATGAGCAGTTCTTC. Protein: CASRADSVPGNEQFF.

The chain uses TRBV7-8 and TRBJ1-2; a weak D match, TRBD1 (5 bases). Trimming took 3 bases from V and 4 from J, leaving 9 bases between them. Germline CDR1 SGHVS, CDR2 FQNEAQ. This CDR3 contains 13 residues. The CDR3 coding sequence is TGTGCCAGCAGCTTGGGGCAGCCCTATGGCTACACCTTC. Its protein product is CASSLGQPYGYTF.

CDR3 sequence: CASSAAGQVYGIYNSPLHF. The CDR3 DNA reads TGTGCCAGCTCCGCGGCAGGACAGGTCTACGGTATCTATAATTCACCCCTCCACTTT. The chain carries TRBV18 and TRBJ1-6; 7 bases are shared with TRBD1. Trimming cost V 6 bases and J 3 bases; bases outside gene matches: 17. This CDR3 is built from 19 residues. Germline V lookup: CDR1 KGHSH, CDR2 LQKENI.

The V and J genes are TRBV27 and TRBJ1-2, with 9 nucleotides matching TRBD1. The ends lost 4 bases at V and 2 bases at J; junction bases unmatched: 8. The CDR3 runs 16 residues. Germline V gene sequence: CDR1 MNHEY, CDR2 SMNVEV (reference sequence). For the CDR3, the DNA is TGTGCCAGCAGTTCGAGGGACAGGGCGAACAACTATGGCTACACCTTC. This gives the protein CASSSRDRANNYGYTF.

The V gene is TRBV9, the J gene TRBJ2-2; D possibly corresponds to TRBD2 (6 bases). The length of the CDR3 is 16 residues. V lost 0 bases, J lost 5 bases, and 14 bases lay in between. The germline V gene encodes CDR1 SGDLS and CDR2 YYNGEE. The CDR3 nucleotides read TGTGCCAGCAGCGTAGACGGAGGGTCGCGGACCGGGGAGCTGTTTTTT. Amino acid sequence: CASSVDGGSRTGELFF.

This clone was detected only once. This chain links TRBV2 with TRBJ2-3; 9 nucleotides match TRBD2. From germline, CDR1 is SNHLY and CDR2 FYNNEI. V gave up 6 bases and J gave up 5 bases; unmatched junction bases: 9. The CDR3 has 15 amino acids. The CDR3 region is CASRPTSGYGDTQYF. Written as DNA, the CDR3 is TGTGCCAGCAGGCCGACTAGCGGATATGGAGATACGCAGTATTTT.

This chain uses TRBV5-1 with TRBJ2-1; 16 nucleotides align to TRBD2. V dropped 4 bases and J dropped 3; count of bases not matched to a gene: 4. The germline V gene encodes CDR1 SGHRS and CDR2 YFSETQ. The CDR3 is made up of 17 amino acids. In DNA, the CDR3 is TGCGCCAGCAGCCCGGGACTAGCGGGAGGGGGCTACAATGAGCAGTTCTTC. This sequence encodes CASSPGLAGGGYNEQFF.